The 15 T cell receptor beta chains listed next were all sequenced from one sample in a study of OX40 agonist ivuxolimab in advanced cancers. The protocol was immunoSEQ multiplex PCR, while the TCRdb copy is restricted to in-frame clones and leaves out a portion. The sample shows about 68,000 clones, about 89% of them seen only once. Source: CD4+ or CD8+ T cells sorted from blood, taken in a trial of the OX40 agonist ivuxolimab. The receptor source for this set is an adult with an advanced solid tumor such as melanoma, head and neck, liver or kidney cancer.

The V and J genes are TRBV30 and TRBJ1-2, with 9 bases identical to TRBD1. The J segment lost 8 bases and the V segment lost 2 bases, leaving 0 bases of the junction unmatched. Germline assignment: CDR1 GTSNPN and CDR2 SVGIG (reference sequence). This CDR3 spans 11 amino acids. The chain's CDR3 is CAWSTGGGYTF. The CDR3 coding sequence is TGTGCCTGGAGTACAGGGGGCGGCTACACCTTC.

The V and J genes are TRBV4-3 and TRBJ1-2, with a tentative D call TRBD1 (5 bases). The germline V and J ends were trimmed by 4 bases and 0 bases, with 12 bases remaining between them. Germline assignment: CDR1 LGHNA and CDR2 YSLEER. This CDR3 spans 15 amino acids. This CDR3 is CASSPGLGANYGYTF. The CDR3 nucleotides read TGCGCCAGCAGCCCGGGACTCGGAGCTAACTATGGCTACACCTTC.

The chain joins TRBV10-3 to TRBJ2-2; 12 positions agree with TRBD2. In germline, CDR1 is ENHRY, CDR2 SYGVKD. V lost 4 bases to trimming and J lost 4 bases; unmatched junction nucleotides: 7. This CDR3 is 17 amino acids long. The CDR3 reads CAISGLAGAGSTGELFF. The CDR3 coding sequence is TGTGCCATCAGTGGACTAGCGGGGGCGGGGAGCACCGGGGAGCTGTTTTTT.

V and J are TRBV10-3 and TRBJ1-4; D is undetermined. Germline V lookup: CDR1 ENHRY, CDR2 SYGVKD. This CDR3 is built from 13 residues. The V end was cut by 4 bases, the J end by 5 bases, with 8 bases between. CDR3 coding DNA: TGTGCCATCAGTGTAGGGAGAAATGAAAAACTGTTTTTT. This sequence encodes CAISVGRNEKLFF.

This chain uses TRBV19 with TRBJ1-5; 7 bases are shared with TRBD1. Germline CDR1 reads LNHDA; CDR2 reads SQIVND (reference sequence). V was pared by 5 bases and J by 0 bases, with 7 bases of the junction left unmatched. The CDR3 runs 16 residues. CDR3 residues: CASSPRQGNSNQPQHF. DNA for the CDR3: TGTGCCAGTAGTCCGCGACAGGGTAATAGCAATCAGCCCCAGCATTTT.

The chain combines TRBV29-1 with TRBJ1-3; 7 nucleotides line up with TRBD1. V gave up 2 bases and J gave up 4 bases; unmatched junction bases: 5. The CDR3 covers 14 residues. Germline V gene lookup returns CDR1 SQVTM and CDR2 ANQGSEA. The CDR3 DNA sequence: TGCAGCGTTGAAAGGACAGGAGCCGGAAACACCATATATTTT. This translates into CSVERTGAGNTIYF.

The V gene is TRBV12-5, the J gene TRBJ2-3; the D gene is possibly TRBD1 (6 bases). V lost 1 base and J lost 4, with 12 bases in between. CDR3 length: 15 residues. From germline, CDR1 is LGHNT and CDR2 FRNRAP. The DNA for the CDR3 is TGTGCTAGTGGTTTGGGTGGGGGCCTTTCAGATACGCAGTATTTT. Translating it yields CASGLGGGLSDTQYF.

This chain links TRBV11-2 with TRBJ2-3; 9 bases are shared with TRBD2. The CDR3 is 16 residues long. Germline trimming cut 1 base from V and 7 bases from J; bases unmatched to any gene: 9. CDR1 and CDR2 from the germline V gene are SGHAT and FQNNGV. CDR3: CASSLASAGGPHTQYF. The CDR3 DNA reads TGTGCCAGCAGCTTAGCGTCAGCGGGGGGCCCTCATACGCAGTATTTT.

The chain is built from TRBV7-2 and TRBJ2-5; 10 nucleotides match TRBD2. The CDR3 loop spans 15 amino acids. Looked up from germline, CDR1 is SGHTA and CDR2 is FQGNSA. The J segment lost 5 bases and the V segment lost 5 bases, leaving 8 bases of the junction unmatched. CDR3 nucleotides: TGTGCCAGCAGCGTCAGCGGGGGGGCCTACGAGACCCAGTACTTC. It codes for CASSVSGGAYETQYF.

This clone was counted once. V is TRBV6-1 and J is TRBJ2-2; 8 nucleotides match TRBD1. Losses at the gene ends were 7 bases for V and 1 base for J; bases not matched to a gene: 2. This CDR3 has 14 amino acids. CDR1 and CDR2 (germline): MNHNS, SASEGT. CDR3 residues: CASIGQGNTGELFF. For the CDR3, the DNA is TGTGCCAGCATTGGACAGGGGAACACCGGGGAGCTGTTTTTT.

For the CDR3, the DNA is TGTGCCAGCAGCCCCTTTGGACAGGGTCGCTTGGATGGCTACACCTTC. Protein: CASSPFGQGRLDGYTF. The rearrangement joins TRBV5-5 to TRBJ1-2; TRBD1 matches at 8 bases. The length of the CDR3 is 16 residues. V lost 4 bases to trimming and J lost 6 bases; unmatched junction nucleotides: 14. Germline V gives CDR1 SGHKS, CDR2 YYEKEE (reference sequence).

J is TRBJ1-2 and V is TRBV29-1, with 7 bases matching TRBD1. The CDR3 length is 11 residues. Germline lookup yields CDR1 SQVTM and CDR2 ANQGSEA. V was pared by 7 bases and J by 6 bases, with 5 bases of the junction left unmatched. DNA for the CDR3: TGCAGCGCCACAGGGGAGGATGGCTACACCTTC. The encoded protein is CSATGEDGYTF. The full variable domain, its missing parts supplied by reference TRBV29-1 and TRBJ1-2, is SAVISQKPSRDICQRGTSLTIQCQVDSQVTMMFWYRQQPGQSLTLIATANQGSEATYESGFVIDKFPISRPNLTFSTLTVSNMSPEDSSIYLCSATGEDGYTFGSGTRLTVV.

The J gene is TRBJ2-2, the V gene TRBV2, with 7 bases fitting TRBD1. Germline CDR1 is SNHLY and CDR2 is FYNNEI. The CDR3 is made up of 14 amino acids. Germline trimming cut 6 bases from V and 5 bases from J; bases unmatched to any gene: 6. CDR3 region: CASSTTGTTGELFF. The CDR3, as DNA: TGTGCCAGCAGCACGACAGGGACAACCGGGGAGCTGTTTTTT.

J is TRBJ2-3 and V is TRBV6-5, with D unclear. Germline V lookup: CDR1 MNHEY, CDR2 SVGAGI. Trimming stripped 6 bases from V and 4 bases from J, with 17 bases between. This CDR3 is 15 amino acids long. The CDR3 is CASRRRPPSPDTQYF. The CDR3 DNA follows: TGTGCCAGCAGGAGGCGGCCACCGAGCCCAGATACGCAGTATTTT.

The chain joins TRBV29-1 to TRBJ2-1; 7 bases fit TRBD1. Germline assignment: CDR1 SQVTM and CDR2 ANQGSEA. CDR3 size: 12 residues. The V and J ends lost 6 bases and 7 bases, in that order; junction bases with no gene match: 6. The CDR3 nucleotides read TGCAGCGTAAACTTCAGGGGGAATGAGCAGTTCTTC. It encodes CSVNFRGNEQFF.